Each of the 3 T cell receptor beta chains below was sequenced from the same sample in a study of OX40 agonist ivuxolimab in advanced cancers. Measured with immunoSEQ multiplex PCR; TCRdb has only the in-frame clones, and not every one. The sample yields 70,000 or so clones, 65% to 80% seen once. The sample was CD4+ or CD8+ T cells sorted from blood, taken in a trial of the OX40 agonist ivuxolimab. These receptor sequences come from an adult with an advanced solid tumor such as melanoma, head and neck, liver or kidney cancer.

This sequence joins TRBV5-1 and TRBJ1-1, with D perhaps TRBD1 (5 bases). The CDR3 extends over 16 amino acids. Per germline, CDR1 SGHRS and CDR2 YFSETQ. V dropped 3 bases and J dropped 1 base, with 16 bases sitting between them. The CDR3 DNA is TGCGCCAGCAGCTCGGGACGGACAATGGGGAACACTGAAGCTTTCTTT. Translated: CASSSGRTMGNTEAFF.

V usage is TRBV30 and J usage is TRBJ2-3; a weak D match, TRBD2 (5 bases). This CDR3 is 13 amino acids long. CDR1 and CDR2 from the germline V gene are GTSNPN and SVGIG (reference sequence). Trimming cost V 0 bases and J 4 bases, with 8 bases left between them. The CDR3 here is CAWSVGVADTQYF. DNA for the CDR3: TGTGCCTGGAGTGTCGGGGTGGCAGATACGCAGTATTTT.

The genes are TRBV27 and TRBJ2-7; TRBD1 might be the D (6 bases). The CDR3 sequence is 17 residues long. Trimming pared 0 bases from V and 0 bases from J, leaving 15 bases between. Germline CDR1 is MNHEY and CDR2 is SMNVEV (reference sequence). CDR3 in amino acids: CASSLSSPRDTSYEQYF. The DNA of the CDR3 is TGTGCCAGCAGTTTATCGTCTCCCCGGGACACCTCCTACGAGCAGTACTTC.